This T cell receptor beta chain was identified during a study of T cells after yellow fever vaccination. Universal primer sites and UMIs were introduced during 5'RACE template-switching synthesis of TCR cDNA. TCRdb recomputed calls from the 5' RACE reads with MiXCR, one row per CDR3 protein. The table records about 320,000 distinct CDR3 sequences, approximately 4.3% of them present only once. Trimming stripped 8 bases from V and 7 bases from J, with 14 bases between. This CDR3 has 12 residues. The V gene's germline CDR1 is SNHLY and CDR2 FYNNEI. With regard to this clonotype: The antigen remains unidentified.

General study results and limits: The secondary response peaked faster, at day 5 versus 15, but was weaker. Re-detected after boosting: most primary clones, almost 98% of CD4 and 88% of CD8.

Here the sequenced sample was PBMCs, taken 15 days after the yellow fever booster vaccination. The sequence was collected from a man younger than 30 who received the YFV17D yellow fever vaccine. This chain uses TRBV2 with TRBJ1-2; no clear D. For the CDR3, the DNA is TGTGCCAGCGGGGAGCTTTCCGGTGGCTACACCTTC. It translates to CASGELSGGYTF.